This TCR beta chain was obtained from a study of shared clonotypes between healthy human individuals. The CDR3 length is 15 residues. The junction had 5 bases not matched to a gene; V was cut back by 0 bases and J by 6 bases. Germline assignment: CDR1 MNHEY and CDR2 SVGAGI. Sequencing used immunoSEQ multiplex PCR; TCRdb keeps in-frame clones, though not all of them. The sample yields roughly 2,000,000 clones, roughly 95% seen once. Selected positively for CCR7 and CD45RO-negative, naive CD8 cells excluded terminally differentiated effector memory CD45RA+ cells. This sequence joins TRBV6-5 and TRBJ1-2; TRBD1 agrees at 9 bases. Sequences were obtained from naive CD8+ T cells sorted from blood. This sequence was found in a man aged 18 to 30 in good health. CDR3 sequence reads: CASSYSHRGQDGYTF. The CDR3 coding sequence is TGTGCCAGCAGTTACTCGCACAGGGGGCAGGATGGCTACACCTTC.